The entry that follows covers one TCR beta chain sequence. Its antigen is as yet unknown. The sample belongs to a study of T cell repertoires in cytomegalovirus infection. Whole-study findings and limits: Ex vivo, HLA-C-restricted CMV-specific TCR beta clonotypes prevailed over the rest of the response.

TCRdb re-called the reads with MiXCR, one entry per CDR3 protein. The sample contains some 800,000 distinct CDR3 sequences, 29% of which appear only once. This material consisted of cultured CD8+ T cells from PBMCs, taken from culture after CMV antigen stimulation. The TCR was taken from a human donor in good health (CMV status not recorded). Some clones in this sample may be carry-over from other donors' samples.

As DNA, the CDR3 is TGCGCCAGCAGCTTGCCCATGGCGAACACTGAAGCTTTCTTT. Translating it yields CASSLPMANTEAFF. The genes are TRBV5-1 and TRBJ1-1; no clear D. The CDR3 consists of 14 residues. Trimming pared 1 base from V and 1 base from J, leaving 8 bases between. Germline values: CDR1 SGHRS, CDR2 YFSETQ.